These 29 T cell receptor beta chains came from one sample sequenced in a study of shared clonotypes between healthy human individuals. Only in-frame clones appear in the TCRdb table, and some are missing; sequencing was by immunoSEQ multiplex PCR. The table has just over 2,000,000 clones, 95% seen once. Sequencing used naive CD4+ T cells sorted from blood. Described subset: CD45RA+ positively selected. The receptor set was obtained from a man aged 18 to 29 in good health.

This clone was detected a few times. The rearrangement uses TRBV7-9 and TRBJ2-7, with 7 nucleotides matching TRBD2. The CDR3 has 16 amino acids. Germline V gene lookup returns CDR1 SEHNR and CDR2 FQNEAQ (reference sequence). V was pared by 5 bases and J by 5 bases, with 15 bases of the junction left unmatched. CDR3 region: CASSQTSPGGIDEQYF. In nucleotides, the CDR3 is TGTGCCAGCAGCCAGACTTCACCCGGGGGGATAGACGAGCAGTACTTC.

This chain connects TRBV5-1 to TRBJ1-4; 8 bases align to TRBD1. The V and J ends lost 4 bases and 8 bases, in that order; junction bases with no gene match: 13. The germline V gene has CDR1 SGHRS and CDR2 YFSETQ. CDR3 length equals 16 residues. The CDR3 here is CASSQNSGGEGEKLFF. DNA of the CDR3: TGCGCCAGCAGCCAGAACTCAGGGGGCGAGGGCGAAAAACTGTTTTTT. The full variable domain, with the rest looked up from reference TRBV5-1 and TRBJ1-4, is KAGVTQTPRYLIKTRGQQVTLSCSPISGHRSVSWYQQTPGQGLQFLFEYFSETQRNKGNFPGRFSGRQFSNSRSEMNVSTLELGDSALYLCASSQNSGGEGEKLFFGSGTQLSVL.

This chain joins TRBV28 and TRBJ2-1, with TRBD2 as a possible D gene (5 bases). V lost 6 bases, J lost 6 bases, and 9 bases lay in between. This CDR3 has 12 amino acids. In germline, CDR1 is MDHEN, CDR2 SYDVKM. CDR3 in DNA: TGTGCCAGCAGCTCAGGAGGCAATGAGCAGTTCTTC. This translates into CASSSGGNEQFF. The full variable domain, rest sourced from reference TRBV28 and TRBJ2-1, is DVKVTQSSRYLVKRTGEKVFLECVQDMDHENMFWYRQDPGLGLRLIYFSYDVKMKEKGDIPEGYSVSREKKERFSLILESASTNQTSMYLCASSSGGNEQFFGPGTRLTVL.

The CDR3 DNA reads TGTGCCAGCAGTGAATGGGGATTCAATGAGCAGTTCTTC. This sequence encodes CASSEWGFNEQFF. The rearrangement uses TRBV25-1 and TRBJ2-1; D is unresolved. Trimming cost V 1 base and J 6 bases, with 7 bases left between them. In germline, CDR1 is MGHDK, CDR2 SYGVNS. The CDR3 length is 13 residues.

The CDR3 is CASSGPWGRSSYNEQFF. As DNA, the CDR3 is TGTGCCAGCAGCGGACCCTGGGGGAGGTCCTCCTACAATGAGCAGTTCTTC. V usage is TRBV9 and J usage is TRBJ2-1; TRBD2 might be the D (6 bases). Per germline, CDR1 SGDLS and CDR2 YYNGEE. This CDR3 comprises 17 residues. V lost 3 bases and J 0 bases, leaving 16 bases between the germline ends.

The chain has TRBV2 and TRBJ1-4; possibly TRBD1 for D (5 bases). Trimming took 8 bases from V and 8 from J, leaving 15 bases between them. The germline gives CDR1 SNHLY, CDR2 FYNNEI. There are 13 residues in the CDR3. Written as DNA, the CDR3 is TGTGCCAGCTCAGGGACCTGGAAAGAAAAACTGTTTTTT. Translated, it gives CASSGTWKEKLFF.

The V call is TRBV28, the J call TRBJ1-1; 8 bases map to TRBD1. Germline CDR1 is MDHEN and CDR2 is SYDVKM. The J segment lost 0 bases and the V segment lost 8 bases, leaving 8 bases of the junction unmatched. The CDR3 is 15 amino acids. The CDR3 region is CASLSGGGLNTEAFF. The CDR3 nucleotides are TGTGCCAGCCTTTCAGGGGGCGGATTGAACACTGAAGCTTTCTTT.

The table lists this clone with a count of one. This rearrangement joins TRBV5-4 to TRBJ2-2; 8 nucleotides agree with TRBD1. The germline CDR1 and CDR2 sequences are SGHNT and YYREEE (reference sequence). The CDR3 consists of 18 residues. The V gene end was trimmed by 6 bases and the J gene end by 0 bases; junction bases not matched to a gene: 13. CDR3 protein: CASNKGTGGTSNTGELFF. DNA of the CDR3: TGTGCCAGCAACAAAGGGACAGGTGGAACTTCGAACACCGGGGAGCTGTTTTTT.

The chain is built from TRBV5-1 and TRBJ2-1; 7 bases align to TRBD1. CDR3 size: 14 residues. V was clipped by 3 bases and J by 5 bases; unmatched bases: 5. In germline, CDR1 is SGHRS, CDR2 YFSETQ. CDR3 in DNA: TGCGCCAGCAGCTCGCCGACAGGGAACAATGAGCAGTTCTTC. It specifies CASSSPTGNNEQFF.

CDR3 loop: CASRESSYNEQFF. In DNA form, the CDR3 reads TGTGCCAGCCGAGAGAGCTCCTACAATGAGCAGTTCTTC. This chain connects TRBV7-9 to TRBJ2-1; D unclear. V gave up 8 bases and J gave up 0 bases, with 8 bases separating them. Germline loops: CDR1 SEHNR, CDR2 FQNEAQ (reference sequence). This CDR3 spans 13 amino acids.

V usage is TRBV30 and J usage is TRBJ2-1, with no clear D. This CDR3 region has 11 residues. V dropped 1 base and J dropped 6 bases, with 4 bases sitting between them. Germline lookup yields CDR1 GTSNPN and CDR2 SVGIG (reference sequence). Written as DNA, the CDR3 is TGTGCCTGGAGTGCCGTCAATGAGCAGTTCTTC. Protein product: CAWSAVNEQFF.

This chain uses TRBV28 with TRBJ1-5; weak D call: TRBD1 (5 bases). Per the germline V gene, CDR1 is MDHEN and CDR2 is SYDVKM. The V end was cut by 2 bases, the J end by 5 bases, with 13 bases between. This CDR3 region has 15 residues. This chain's CDR3 is CASSLGPGQDQPQHF. DNA for the CDR3: TGTGCCAGCAGTTTAGGGCCAGGACAAGATCAGCCCCAGCATTTT.

The J gene is TRBJ2-7, the V gene TRBV5-1; tentatively, D is TRBD1 (5 bases). The CDR3 loop spans 14 amino acids. Trimming left V 0 bases short and J 4 bases short, with 11 bases between. Germline V lookup: CDR1 SGHRS, CDR2 YFSETQ. The CDR3: CASSLGRVGYEQYF. The DNA for the CDR3 is TGCGCCAGCAGCTTGGGCAGGGTAGGGTACGAGCAGTACTTC.

The J gene is TRBJ1-3, the V gene TRBV30, with 8 bases fitting TRBD1. The CDR3 is 12 residues long. The V segment lost 1 base and the J segment 13 bases; nucleotides outside the gene matches: 6. Germline-derived CDR1 and CDR2 are GTSNPN and SVGIG (reference sequence). The CDR3 sequence is CAWSARTGRIYF. In nucleotides, the CDR3 is TGTGCCTGGAGTGCTCGGACAGGGCGAATATATTTT.

V gene TRBV27 combines with J gene TRBJ2-3; D call uncertain. The germline V and J ends were trimmed by 5 bases and 7 bases, with 13 bases remaining between them. Germline V gives CDR1 MNHEY, CDR2 SMNVEV (reference sequence). The CDR3 is 13 amino acids. The CDR3 nucleotides are TGTGCCAGCAGTCCCTTCTGGGTCTATACGCAGTATTTT. Translated, it gives CASSPFWVYTQYF.

The rearrangement joins TRBV7-2 to TRBJ1-2, with D unclear. CDR3 length: 15 amino acids. Germline CDR1 SGHTA, CDR2 FQGNSA. Trimming removed 0 bases at V and 0 bases at J, with 8 bases between. CDR3 sequence: CASSLARVSNYGYTF. In nucleotides, the CDR3 is TGTGCCAGCAGCTTAGCTCGGGTCTCTAACTATGGCTACACCTTC.

As concerns this clone: A junction boundary mismatches the germline segment, possibly from a read error. The V gene is TRBV18, the J gene TRBJ2-1; D is undetermined. The germline CDR1 and CDR2 sequences are KGHSH and LQKENI. The CDR3 has 18 amino acids. The CDR3 here is CASPPPGRFVNTYNEQFF. CDR3 bases: TGTGCCAGCCCACCCCCGGGTCGATTTGTGAATACCTACAATGAGCAGTTCTTC.

V is TRBV4-1 and J is TRBJ1-5, with TRBD1 as a possible D gene (5 bases). Germline V CDR1 and CDR2: MGHRA, YSYEKL. The CDR3 sequence is 14 residues long. V was shortened by 8 bases and J by 4 bases, with 15 bases between the two germline ends. In nucleotides, the CDR3 is TGCGCCAGCTCATCCCGGGACTCTAATCAGCCCCAGCATTTT. This encodes CASSSRDSNQPQHF.

The rearrangement uses TRBV10-1 and TRBJ2-5, with a tentative D call TRBD2 (6 bases). V was cut by 1 base and J by 5 bases, with 17 bases left in between. The CDR3 consists of 16 residues. CDR1 and CDR2 from the germline V gene are WNHNN and SYGVQD (reference sequence). The chain's CDR3 is CASSELEGLGKETQYF. CDR3 bases: TGCGCCAGCAGTGAGTTGGAGGGACTGGGGAAGGAGACCCAGTACTTC.

This chain connects TRBV4-1 to TRBJ1-4, with D perhaps matching TRBD1 (6 bases). Germline-derived CDR1 and CDR2 are MGHRA and YSYEKL. V gave up 1 base and J gave up 8 bases, with 14 bases separating them. The CDR3 loop spans 15 amino acids. The CDR3, as DNA: TGCGCCAGCAGCCAAGTGGCAGGGGTAAAAGAAAAACTGTTTTTT. It specifies CASSQVAGVKEKLFF.

This clone showed up just a few times. The V gene is TRBV7-8, the J gene TRBJ1-5, with D uncertain. V was pared by 1 base and J by 0 bases, with 7 bases between. This CDR3 has 15 residues. From germline, CDR1 is SGHVS and CDR2 FQNEAQ. In nucleotides, the CDR3 is TGTGCCAGCAGCTTAGAGGGCAGTAGCAATCAGCCCCAGCATTTT. Amino acids: CASSLEGSSNQPQHF.

The V call is TRBV28, the J call TRBJ1-3, with a possible D match to TRBD1 (5 bases). CDR3 size: 15 residues. Deletions cut 3 bases from V and 0 bases from J, with 9 bases between. CDR1 is MDHEN and CDR2 is SYDVKM in the germline V gene. The chain's CDR3 is CASSLRQISGNTIYF. CDR3 sequence (DNA): TGTGCCAGCAGTTTGAGACAGATCTCTGGAAACACCATATATTTT.

This sequence joins TRBV28 and TRBJ1-1, with TRBD1 matching over 8 bases. Trimming removed 4 bases from V and 0 bases from J; junction bases left unmatched: 7. Germline CDR1 and CDR2: MDHEN and SYDVKM. The CDR3 length is 16 residues. As DNA, the CDR3 is TGTGCCAGCAGTTCGACAGGGGCGATCATGAACACTGAAGCTTTCTTT. This gives the protein CASSSTGAIMNTEAFF.

This chain uses TRBV5-1 with TRBJ2-7; D is ambiguous. Germline V gene data show CDR1 as SGHRS and CDR2 as YFSETQ. Trimming removed 7 bases at V and 5 bases at J, with 10 bases between. The CDR3 loop spans 11 amino acids. The CDR3 loop is CASSLDHEQYF. DNA of the CDR3: TGCGCCAGCTCATTAGACCACGAGCAGTACTTC.

This CDR3 reads CASSPADGNYGYTF. DNA for the CDR3: TGTGCCAGCAGCCCGGCCGACGGAAACTATGGCTACACCTTC. The chain uses TRBV7-9 and TRBJ1-2; unclear D gene. This CDR3 has 14 residues. The ends were cut back, 5 bases at V and 2 bases at J, with 12 bases in the middle. In germline, CDR1 is SEHNR, CDR2 FQNEAQ (reference sequence).

The rearrangement joins TRBV29-1 to TRBJ2-3; TRBD2 might be the D (6 bases). V gave up 6 bases and J gave up 8 bases, with 18 bases separating them. Germline V gene sequence: CDR1 SQVTM, CDR2 ANQGSEA. The CDR3 contains 13 residues. CDR3 protein: CSVDGGSGGTQYF. The CDR3 DNA is TGCAGCGTCGATGGAGGGTCCGGGGGTACGCAGTATTTT.

This chain links TRBV6-1 with TRBJ1-4; 7 bases fit TRBD1. V shed 4 bases, J shed 8 bases, and the junction held 13 bases outside the gene matches. Germline CDR1 and CDR2: MNHNS and SASEGT. The CDR3 consists of 16 residues. In DNA form, the CDR3 reads TGTGCCAGCAGTGTGACTCGACAGGGAGGAAAAGAAAAACTGTTTTTT. Its translation: CASSVTRQGGKEKLFF.

The rearrangement uses TRBV18 and TRBJ1-5; D gene unclear. The V and J ends lost 0 bases and 6 bases respectively, with 9 bases between them. Germline lookup yields CDR1 KGHSH and CDR2 LQKENI. The CDR3 length is 14 residues. The DNA of the CDR3 is TGTGCCAGCTCACCACCTCAGCCAAGTCAGCCCCAGCATTTT. This codes for CASSPPQPSQPQHF.

This chain links TRBV10-3 with TRBJ2-2, with D tentatively TRBD1 (6 bases). Germline CDR1 and CDR2: ENHRY and SYGVKD. The CDR3 is 13 residues long. The V end was cut by 3 bases, the J end by 13 bases, with 15 bases between. This chain's CDR3 is CAISDWDKRVLFF. The CDR3 DNA follows: TGTGCCATCAGTGACTGGGACAAGAGGGTGCTGTTTTTT.